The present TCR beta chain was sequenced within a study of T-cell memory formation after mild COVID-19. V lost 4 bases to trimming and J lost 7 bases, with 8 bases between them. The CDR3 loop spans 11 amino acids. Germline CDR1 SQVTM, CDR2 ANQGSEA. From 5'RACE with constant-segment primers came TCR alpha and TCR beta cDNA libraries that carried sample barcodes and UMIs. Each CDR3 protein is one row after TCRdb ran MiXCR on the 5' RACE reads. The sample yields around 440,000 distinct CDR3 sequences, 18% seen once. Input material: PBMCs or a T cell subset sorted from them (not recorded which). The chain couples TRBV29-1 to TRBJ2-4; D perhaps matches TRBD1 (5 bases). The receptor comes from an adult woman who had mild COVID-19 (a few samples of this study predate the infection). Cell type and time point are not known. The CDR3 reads CSVVGRNIQYF. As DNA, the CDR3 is TGCAGCGTTGTGGGGCGGAACATTCAGTACTTC.